A single sample gave rise to the 25 T cell receptor beta chains below, sequenced in a study of OX40 agonist ivuxolimab in advanced cancers. The table came from immunoSEQ multiplex PCR; TCRdb's copy has only in-frame clones and leaves some out. This table has tens of thousands of clones, around 88% appearing once. Sequenced material: CD4+ or CD8+ T cells sorted from blood, taken in a trial of the OX40 agonist ivuxolimab. The receptor source for this set is an adult with an advanced solid tumor such as melanoma, head and neck, liver or kidney cancer.

The CDR3 reads CASSLGGLRYQETQYF. Written as DNA, the CDR3 is TGTGCCAGCAGCTTAGGGGGACTAAGATACCAAGAGACCCAGTACTTC. The gene calls are TRBV7-6 and TRBJ2-5, with TRBD2 identical over 7 bases. CDR1 is SGHVS, CDR2 FNYEAQ, per germline. The CDR3 covers 16 residues. V trimming: 1 base; J trimming: 0 bases; junction bases outside the gene matches: 5.

The CDR3 coding sequence is TGTGCCAGCAGCCCCGGGTCGGGACGGGAGCTCACAGATACGCAGTATTTT. This encodes CASSPGSGRELTDTQYF. The V gene is TRBV4-2, the J gene TRBJ2-3; TRBD2 is a possible D gene (6 bases). The CDR3 sequence is 17 residues long. Germline V gene sequence: CDR1 LGHNA, CDR2 YNFKEQ. The V gene lost 4 bases and the J gene lost 2 bases, with 19 bases spanning the gap.

This chain uses TRBV2 with TRBJ1-1; D remains ambiguous. With 3 bases removed from V and 6 bases from J, the gap between germline ends came to 23 bases. The CDR3 contains 17 residues. Germline V lookup: CDR1 SNHLY, CDR2 FYNNEI. Here the CDR3 DNA reads TGTGCCAGCAGTGATGGTGCCATCGAGGCTCACGGGGCTGAAGCTTTCTTT. It codes for CASSDGAIEAHGAEAFF.

This clone was seen only once. This chain links TRBV27 with TRBJ2-1; D is unresolved. CDR1 and CDR2 from the germline V gene are MNHEY and SMNVEV (reference sequence). V was shortened by 7 bases and J by 6 bases, with 16 bases between the two germline ends. The CDR3 length is 14 residues. The CDR3 protein is CASTSRASINEQFF. The CDR3, as DNA: TGTGCCAGCACGTCCCGGGCCTCAATCAATGAGCAGTTCTTC.

This clone has only a few counts. The V gene is TRBV5-1, the J gene TRBJ2-7, with TRBD2 matching over 15 bases. The V gene's germline CDR1 is SGHRS and CDR2 YFSETQ. V was clipped by 4 bases and J by 2 bases; unmatched bases: 4. The CDR3 has 16 amino acids. CDR3 sequence (DNA): TGCGCCAGCAGCCTGAGGACTAGCGGGGGGGCCTACGAGCAGTACTTC. It codes for CASSLRTSGGAYEQYF.

The chain couples TRBV4-1 to TRBJ1-1; D may be TRBD1 (6 bases). The germline V and J ends were trimmed by 4 bases and 4 bases, with 10 bases remaining between them. The CDR3 is 13 residues long. Germline V gives CDR1 MGHRA, CDR2 YSYEKL. CDR3 sequence reads: CASSRQGSTEAFF. CDR3 sequence (DNA): TGCGCCAGCAGCCGCCAGGGGAGCACTGAAGCTTTCTTT.

This clone is medium-sized (0.01 to 0.1%) within its sample. The rearrangement joins TRBV11-2 to TRBJ2-7; no clear D. Germline CDR1 is SGHAT and CDR2 is FQNNGV. The V gene lost 3 bases and the J gene lost 5 bases, with 17 bases spanning the gap. The CDR3 runs 15 residues. The CDR3 spells CASSLGTGFSNEQYF. The CDR3 region has the DNA TGTGCCAGCAGCTTGGGTACCGGGTTTAGCAACGAGCAGTACTTC.

This clone was detected only once. This chain joins TRBV6-6 and TRBJ1-2; D possibly corresponds to TRBD1 (5 bases). V was shortened by 6 bases and J by 1 base, with 15 bases between the two germline ends. CDR3 length: 15 residues. Looked up from germline, CDR1 is MNHNY and CDR2 is SVGAGI (reference sequence). CDR3 coding DNA: TGTGCCAGCAGCGCTCAGGGAGGGTTTAACTATGGCTACACCTTC. This gives the protein CASSAQGGFNYGYTF.

The V call is TRBV29-1, the J call TRBJ2-5; 8 bases fit TRBD2. This CDR3 spans 15 amino acids. V trimming: 3 bases; J trimming: 1 base; junction bases outside the gene matches: 7. CDR1 is SQVTM, CDR2 ANQGSEA, per germline. CDR3 loop: CSVDPAGGFQETQYF. For the CDR3, the DNA is TGCAGCGTTGACCCCGCGGGGGGCTTCCAAGAGACCCAGTACTTC.

The chain couples TRBV28 to TRBJ1-2, with D tentatively TRBD1 (5 bases). From germline, CDR1 is MDHEN and CDR2 SYDVKM. The ends were cut back, 10 bases at V and 8 bases at J, with 14 bases in the middle. The CDR3 runs 11 residues. CDR3 sequence: CATTPREGYTF. CDR3 nucleotides: TGTGCCACCACACCCAGGGAAGGCTACACCTTC.

The chain links TRBV7-9 to TRBJ1-1; D gene unclear. The germline V gene has CDR1 SEHNR and CDR2 FQNEAQ (reference sequence). V lost 8 bases and J lost 7, with 11 bases in between. CDR3 length: 11 residues. This CDR3 reads CASSLGDEAFF. CDR3 nucleotide sequence: TGTGCCAGCTCCCTGGGAGATGAAGCTTTCTTT.

The V gene is TRBV27, the J gene TRBJ2-5; 7 bases agree with TRBD1. This CDR3 has 15 residues. Germline assignment: CDR1 MNHEY and CDR2 SMNVEV (reference sequence). V lost 3 bases to trimming and J lost 4 bases; unmatched junction nucleotides: 8. The CDR3 DNA is TGTGCCAGCAGTTTGGGTGGACAGGCCAGAGAGACCCAGTACTTC. Protein: CASSLGGQARETQYF.

The chain joins TRBV2 to TRBJ2-5; 7 nucleotides match TRBD2. Germline CDR1 and CDR2: SNHLY and FYNNEI. V lost 10 bases, J lost 7 bases, and 12 bases stayed unmatched. CDR3 length: 13 residues. In DNA form, the CDR3 reads TGTGCCATTCCCCGGGGGGAGCGGGGGACCCAGTACTTC. It is translated as CAIPRGERGTQYF.

This CDR3 reads CASSLVTIDTQYF. The DNA for the CDR3 is TGTGCCAGCAGCTTGGTTACAATAGATACGCAGTATTTT. The J gene is TRBJ2-3, the V gene TRBV11-2, with D unresolved. Trimming left V 3 bases short and J 5 bases short, with 9 bases between. Germline values: CDR1 SGHAT, CDR2 FQNNGV. The CDR3 contains 13 residues.

The J gene is TRBJ1-1, the V gene TRBV27, with TRBD1 identical over 7 bases. This CDR3 comprises 15 residues. In germline, CDR1 is MNHEY, CDR2 SMNVEV (reference sequence). V lost 4 bases to trimming and J lost 4 bases; unmatched junction nucleotides: 9. Written as DNA, the CDR3 is TGTGCCAGCAGTTGGGTAGGGGGCGCGTCCACTGAAGCTTTCTTT. Its translation: CASSWVGGASTEAFF.

The V call is TRBV6-5, the J call TRBJ2-7, with no clear D. Germline V CDR1 and CDR2: MNHEY, SVGAGI. The CDR3 covers 13 residues. Trimming stripped 4 bases from V and 2 bases from J, with 9 bases between. CDR3 loop: CASSSYKTYEQYF. Written as DNA, the CDR3 is TGTGCCAGCAGTTCCTACAAAACCTACGAGCAGTACTTC.

The chain has TRBV7-9 and TRBJ2-2, with D maybe TRBD1 (6 bases). Germline CDR1 is SEHNR and CDR2 is FQNEAQ (reference sequence). The CDR3 runs 15 residues. Trimming removed 1 base from V and 1 base from J, with 7 bases in between. This CDR3 is CASSLGQENTGELFF. The CDR3 DNA follows: TGTGCCAGCAGCTTAGGACAGGAGAACACCGGGGAGCTGTTTTTT. The variable domain in full, with the rest retrieved from reference TRBV7-9 and TRBJ2-2, is DTGVSQNPRHKITKRGQNVTFRCDPISEHNRLYWYRQTLGQGPEFLTYFQNEAQLEKSRLLSDRFSAERPKGSFSTLEIQRTEQGDSAMYLCASSLGQENTGELFFGEGSRLTVL.

The J gene is TRBJ2-7, the V gene TRBV7-8; no clear D. Germline loops: CDR1 SGHVS, CDR2 FQNEAQ. Trimming shortened V by 5 bases and J by 6 bases, and 11 bases separated the two germline ends. This CDR3 is 12 amino acids long. The CDR3 bases are TGTGCCAGCAGCCCCCGTGCGGTCGAGCAGTACTTC. It is translated as CASSPRAVEQYF.

The chain carries TRBV19 and TRBJ2-7, with D perhaps matching TRBD1 (6 bases). Trimming removed 5 bases from V and 2 bases from J, with 10 bases in between. CDR3 length: 13 residues. CDR1 LNHDA and CDR2 SQIVND come from the germline V gene (reference sequence). The chain's CDR3 is CASSFGTTYEQYF. DNA of the CDR3: TGTGCCAGTAGTTTTGGGACAACCTACGAGCAGTACTTC.

The V gene is TRBV6-1, the J gene TRBJ2-1; 8 bases align to TRBD1. Trimming took 4 bases from V and 1 from J; bases not matched to a gene: 6. Germline V gives CDR1 MNHNS, CDR2 SASEGT. The CDR3 is 16 residues long. The CDR3 loop reads CASSVWDRSSYNEQFF. The CDR3 bases are TGTGCCAGCAGTGTTTGGGACAGGTCATCCTACAATGAGCAGTTCTTC.

The chain couples TRBV19 to TRBJ1-1; possibly TRBD1 for D (5 bases). The germline V gene encodes CDR1 LNHDA and CDR2 SQIVND (reference sequence). The CDR3 covers 13 residues. Trimming removed 7 bases from V and 0 bases from J, with 9 bases in between. CDR3 protein: CASNPTVNTEAFF. The CDR3 DNA sequence: TGTGCCAGTAACCCGACAGTGAACACTGAAGCTTTCTTT.

V gene TRBV11-1 combines with J gene TRBJ2-3; 7 bases agree with TRBD2. Germline V gene sequence: CDR1 SGHAT, CDR2 FQDESV (reference sequence). The CDR3 has 13 residues. Trimming cost V 6 bases and J 3 bases; bases outside gene matches: 3. The CDR3 DNA sequence: TGTGCCAGCAGTTCGGGAGGTACAGATACGCAGTATTTT. It specifies CASSSGGTDTQYF.

The gene calls are TRBV6-5 and TRBJ1-1; the match to TRBD1 covers 7 bases. Germline-derived CDR1 and CDR2 are MNHEY and SVGAGI. V was pared by 6 bases and J by 6 bases, with 10 bases of the junction left unmatched. The CDR3 runs to 14 residues. The CDR3, as DNA: TGTGCCAGCAGCTCAGGGGGGGTCGGGGCTGAAGCTTTCTTT. Its translation: CASSSGGVGAEAFF.

The J gene is TRBJ2-7, the V gene TRBV9; perhaps TRBD2 as D (5 bases). With 3 bases removed from V and 2 bases from J, the gap between germline ends came to 9 bases. The CDR3 covers 13 residues. Germline-derived CDR1 and CDR2 are SGDLS and YYNGEE. The CDR3 reads CASSGGSTYEQYF. CDR3 DNA: TGTGCCAGCAGCGGAGGGTCAACCTACGAGCAGTACTTC.

This clone was seen just once. The chain has TRBV19 and TRBJ2-2; D not certain. The germline CDR1 and CDR2 sequences are LNHDA and SQIVND (reference sequence). V was pared by 5 bases and J by 1 base, with 8 bases between. This CDR3 comprises 14 residues. The CDR3 DNA follows: TGTGCCAGTAGTTTACTACTGAACACCGGGGAGCTGTTTTTT. Translation gives CASSLLLNTGELFF.